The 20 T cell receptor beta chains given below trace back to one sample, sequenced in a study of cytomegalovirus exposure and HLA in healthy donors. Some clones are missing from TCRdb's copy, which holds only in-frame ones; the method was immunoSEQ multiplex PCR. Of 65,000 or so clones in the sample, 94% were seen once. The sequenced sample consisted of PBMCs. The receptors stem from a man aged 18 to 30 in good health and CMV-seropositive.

The CDR3, as DNA: TGTGCCAGCAGCCAAGTCGGTAGCGCCGGCACAGATACGCAGTATTTT. Protein sequence: CASSQVGSAGTDTQYF. The rearrangement uses TRBV5-4 and TRBJ2-3; possibly TRBD2 for D (5 bases). This CDR3 is built from 16 residues. Between the trimmed V and J ends, which lost 4 bases and 1 base, there was a span of 16 bases. The germline V gene has CDR1 SGHNT and CDR2 YYREEE (reference sequence). Looking up the rest from reference TRBV5-4 and TRBJ2-3 gives the full variable domain: ETGVTQSPTHLIKTRGQQVTLRCSSQSGHNTVSWYQQALGQGPQFIFQYYREEENGRGNFPPRFSGLQFPNYSSELNVNALELDDSALYLCASSQVGSAGTDTQYFGPGTRLTVL.

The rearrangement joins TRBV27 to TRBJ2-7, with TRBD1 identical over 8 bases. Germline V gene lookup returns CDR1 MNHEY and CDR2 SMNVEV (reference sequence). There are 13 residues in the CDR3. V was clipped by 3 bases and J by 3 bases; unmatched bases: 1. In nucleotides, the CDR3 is TGTGCCAGCAGTTTTGACAGGGGCTACGAGCAGTACTTC. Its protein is CASSFDRGYEQYF.

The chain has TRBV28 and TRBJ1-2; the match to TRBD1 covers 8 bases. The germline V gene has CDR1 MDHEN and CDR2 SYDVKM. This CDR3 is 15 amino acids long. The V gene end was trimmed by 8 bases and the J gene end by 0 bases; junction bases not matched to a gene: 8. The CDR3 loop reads CASGQQGGSNYGYTF. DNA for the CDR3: TGTGCCAGCGGCCAACAGGGGGGTTCTAACTATGGCTACACCTTC.

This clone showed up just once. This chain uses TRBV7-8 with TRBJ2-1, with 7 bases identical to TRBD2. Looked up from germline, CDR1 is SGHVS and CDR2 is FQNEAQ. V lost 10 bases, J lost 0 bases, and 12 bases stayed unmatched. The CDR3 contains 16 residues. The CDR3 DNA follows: TGTGCCACCCAGCTTTGGGGCGGGAGCTCCTACAATGAGCAGTTCTTC. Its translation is CATQLWGGSSYNEQFF.

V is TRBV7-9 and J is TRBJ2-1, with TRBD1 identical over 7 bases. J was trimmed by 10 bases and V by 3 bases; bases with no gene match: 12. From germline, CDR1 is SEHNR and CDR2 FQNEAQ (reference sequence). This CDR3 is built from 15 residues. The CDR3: CASSFRQGRFLEQFF. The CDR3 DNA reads TGTGCCAGCAGCTTCAGACAGGGAAGATTCCTCGAGCAGTTCTTC.

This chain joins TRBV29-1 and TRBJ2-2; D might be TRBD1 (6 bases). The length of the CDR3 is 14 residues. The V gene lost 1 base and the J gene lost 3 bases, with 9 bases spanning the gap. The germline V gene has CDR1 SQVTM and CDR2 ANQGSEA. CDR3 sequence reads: CSVEVAGDTGELFF. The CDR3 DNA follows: TGCAGCGTTGAAGTGGCAGGGGACACCGGGGAGCTGTTTTTT.

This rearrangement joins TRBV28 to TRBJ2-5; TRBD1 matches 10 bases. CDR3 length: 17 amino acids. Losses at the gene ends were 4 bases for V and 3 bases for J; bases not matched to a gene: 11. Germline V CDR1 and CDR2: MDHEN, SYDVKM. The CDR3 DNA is TGTGCCAGCAGTTCTGTGGACCTGGGGACAGGGGAAGAGACCCAGTACTTC. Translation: CASSSVDLGTGEETQYF. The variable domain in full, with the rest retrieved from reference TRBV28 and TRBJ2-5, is DVKVTQSSRYLVKRTGEKVFLECVQDMDHENMFWYRQDPGLGLRLIYFSYDVKMKEKGDIPEGYSVSREKKERFSLILESASTNQTSMYLCASSSVDLGTGEETQYFGPGTRLLVL.

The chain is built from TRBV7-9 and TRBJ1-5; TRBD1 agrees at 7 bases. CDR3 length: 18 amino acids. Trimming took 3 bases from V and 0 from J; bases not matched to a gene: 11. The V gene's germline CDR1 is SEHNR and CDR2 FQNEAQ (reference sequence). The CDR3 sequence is CASSFGGGRKYSNQPQHF. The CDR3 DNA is TGTGCCAGCAGCTTTGGAGGGGGCAGGAAATATAGCAATCAGCCCCAGCATTTT.

The CDR3, as DNA: TGTGCCAGCAGTGTGAAAGGAGGAGAGACCCAGTACTTC. Translation gives CASSVKGGETQYF. V and J are TRBV7-2 and TRBJ2-5; D is perhaps TRBD2 (5 bases). CDR3 length: 13 residues. Germline V gene data show CDR1 as SGHTA and CDR2 as FQGNSA. Trimming shortened V by 6 bases and J by 4 bases, and 12 bases separated the two germline ends. Combining the CDR3 with reference TRBV7-2 and TRBJ2-5 gives the whole variable domain GAGVSQSPSNKVTEKGKDVELRCDPISGHTALYWYRQSLGQGLEFLIYFQGNSAPDKSGLPSDRFSAERTGGSVSTLTIQRTQQEDSAVYLCASSVKGGETQYFGPGTRLLVL.

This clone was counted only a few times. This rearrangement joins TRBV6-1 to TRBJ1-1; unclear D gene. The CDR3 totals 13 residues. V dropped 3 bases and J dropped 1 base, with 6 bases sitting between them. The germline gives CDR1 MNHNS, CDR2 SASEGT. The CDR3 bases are TGTGCCAGCAGTGACTCAGAGAACACTGAAGCTTTCTTT. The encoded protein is CASSDSENTEAFF.

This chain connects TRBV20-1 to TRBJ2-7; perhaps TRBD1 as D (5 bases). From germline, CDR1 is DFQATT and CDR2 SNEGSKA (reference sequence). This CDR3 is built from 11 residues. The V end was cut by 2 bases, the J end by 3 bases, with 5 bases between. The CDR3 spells CSARQGYEQYF. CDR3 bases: TGCAGTGCTAGACAGGGCTACGAGCAGTACTTC.

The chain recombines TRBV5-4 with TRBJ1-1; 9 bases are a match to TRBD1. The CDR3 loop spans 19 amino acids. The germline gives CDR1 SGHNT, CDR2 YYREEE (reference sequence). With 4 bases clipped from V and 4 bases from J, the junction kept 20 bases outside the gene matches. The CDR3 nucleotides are TGTGCCAGCAGCCCGGGACAGGGTCTGGAAAAATGGTTAAGCACTGAAGCTTTCTTT. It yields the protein CASSPGQGLEKWLSTEAFF. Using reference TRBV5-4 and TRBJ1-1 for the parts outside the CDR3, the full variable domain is ETGVTQSPTHLIKTRGQQVTLRCSSQSGHNTVSWYQQALGQGPQFIFQYYREEENGRGNFPPRFSGLQFPNYSSELNVNALELDDSALYLCASSPGQGLEKWLSTEAFFGQGTRLTVV.

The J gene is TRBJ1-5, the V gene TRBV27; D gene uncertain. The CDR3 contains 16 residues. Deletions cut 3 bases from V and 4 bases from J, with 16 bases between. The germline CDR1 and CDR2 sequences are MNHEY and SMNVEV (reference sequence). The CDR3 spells CASSFSFDLGNQPQHF. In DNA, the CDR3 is TGTGCCAGCAGTTTCAGTTTCGATCTCGGGAATCAGCCCCAGCATTTT.

The CDR3 reads CASSRTGQGYTDTQYF. For the CDR3, the DNA is TGTGCCAGCAGCCGTACAGGGCAGGGATACACAGATACGCAGTATTTT. The V and J genes are TRBV7-6 and TRBJ2-3; the D gene is possibly TRBD1 (6 bases). CDR3 size: 16 residues. CDR1 SGHVS and CDR2 FNYEAQ come from the germline V gene. V was cut by 5 bases and J by 2 bases, with 17 bases left in between.

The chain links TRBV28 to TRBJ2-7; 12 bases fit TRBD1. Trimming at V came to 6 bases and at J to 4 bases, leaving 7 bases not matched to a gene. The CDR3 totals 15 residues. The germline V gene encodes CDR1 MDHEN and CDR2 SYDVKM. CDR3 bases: TGTGCCAGCAGACTGGGGACAGGGGGCTCGTACGAGCAGTACTTC. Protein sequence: CASRLGTGGSYEQYF. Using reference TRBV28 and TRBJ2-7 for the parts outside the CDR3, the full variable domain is DVKVTQSSRYLVKRTGEKVFLECVQDMDHENMFWYRQDPGLGLRLIYFSYDVKMKEKGDIPEGYSVSREKKERFSLILESASTNQTSMYLCASRLGTGGSYEQYFGPGTRLTVT.

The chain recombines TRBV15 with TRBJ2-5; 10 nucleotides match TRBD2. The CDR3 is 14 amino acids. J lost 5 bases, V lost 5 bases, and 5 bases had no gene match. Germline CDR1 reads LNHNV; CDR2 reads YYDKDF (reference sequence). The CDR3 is CATSPTSGMETQYF. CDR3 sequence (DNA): TGTGCCACCAGCCCAACTAGCGGGATGGAGACCCAGTACTTC. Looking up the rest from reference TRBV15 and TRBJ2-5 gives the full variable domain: DAMVIQNPRYQVTQFGKPVTLSCSQTLNHNVMYWYQQKSSQAPKLLFHYYDKDFNNEADTPDNFQSRRPNTSFCFLDIRSPGLGDTAMYLCATSPTSGMETQYFGPGTRLLVL.

CDR3 in amino acids: CASSQGQGAGSPLHF. CDR3 bases: TGCGCCAGCAGCCAAGGACAGGGGGCCGGTTCACCCCTCCACTTT. The chain is built from TRBV4-1 and TRBJ1-6; 10 bases line up with TRBD1. This CDR3 spans 15 amino acids. Germline V gene sequence: CDR1 MGHRA, CDR2 YSYEKL. J lost 9 bases, V lost 1 base, and 3 bases had no gene match.

The CDR3 DNA sequence: TGTGCCAGCAGTGACTCAGCTAGCGAGGGCACCGGGGAGCTGTTTTTT. Amino acid sequence: CASSDSASEGTGELFF. V is TRBV6-4 and J is TRBJ2-2, with a possible D match to TRBD2 (6 bases). The CDR3 loop spans 16 amino acids. Trimming removed 0 bases from V and 4 bases from J, with 12 bases in between. Germline V gene lookup returns CDR1 MRHNA and CDR2 SNTAGT.

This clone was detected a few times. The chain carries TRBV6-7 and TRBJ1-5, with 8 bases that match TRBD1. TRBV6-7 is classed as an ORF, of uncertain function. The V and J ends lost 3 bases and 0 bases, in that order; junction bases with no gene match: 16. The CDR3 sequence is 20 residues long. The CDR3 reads CASSYLPGQGIGDSNQPQHF. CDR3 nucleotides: TGTGCCAGCAGTTATCTGCCAGGACAGGGAATAGGGGATAGCAATCAGCCCCAGCATTTT.

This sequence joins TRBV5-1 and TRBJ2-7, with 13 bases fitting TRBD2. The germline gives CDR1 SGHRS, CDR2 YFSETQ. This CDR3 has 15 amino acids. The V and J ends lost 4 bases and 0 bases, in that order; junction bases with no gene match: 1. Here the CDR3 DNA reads TGCGCCAGCAGCGGACTAGCGGGGGTCTCCTACGAGCAGTACTTC. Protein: CASSGLAGVSYEQYF.